This T cell receptor (beta chain) derives from a study of CD8+ T cells in alopecia areata. About the study: Each of the treated patients was given oral tofacitinib, 5 to 10 mg twice daily, for moderate-to-severe alopecia areata. Regarding the study as a whole: It was observed that many expanded lesional clones persisted in scalp and blood during tofacitinib.

Reverse transcribed after extraction, RNA yielded cDNA as the sequencing template. Here immunoSEQ multiplex PCR was the method, and the copy in TCRdb shows in-frame clones only, minus some. Among over 250,000 clones, 60% were seen once, and the ten largest hold about 0.89%. In the case of this clone: Its antigen is unknown.

As to treatment: oral pan-JAK inhibitor, 5-10 mg twice daily. This sequence was found in a human donor with alopecia areata. The sequencing here drew on CD4+ T cells sorted from blood, taken between weeks 51 and 52, from a patient treated with tofacitinib.

CDR3 sequence (DNA): TGTGCCTGGAGTTTGGGACATCGCCTTTCCTACGAGCAGTACTTC. Protein product: CAWSLGHRLSYEQYF. V and J are TRBV30 and TRBJ2-7; D possibly corresponds to TRBD1 (6 bases). The CDR3 runs to 15 residues. Trimming pared 2 bases from V and 1 base from J, leaving 15 bases between. The germline CDR1 and CDR2 sequences are GTSNPN and SVGIG (reference sequence).